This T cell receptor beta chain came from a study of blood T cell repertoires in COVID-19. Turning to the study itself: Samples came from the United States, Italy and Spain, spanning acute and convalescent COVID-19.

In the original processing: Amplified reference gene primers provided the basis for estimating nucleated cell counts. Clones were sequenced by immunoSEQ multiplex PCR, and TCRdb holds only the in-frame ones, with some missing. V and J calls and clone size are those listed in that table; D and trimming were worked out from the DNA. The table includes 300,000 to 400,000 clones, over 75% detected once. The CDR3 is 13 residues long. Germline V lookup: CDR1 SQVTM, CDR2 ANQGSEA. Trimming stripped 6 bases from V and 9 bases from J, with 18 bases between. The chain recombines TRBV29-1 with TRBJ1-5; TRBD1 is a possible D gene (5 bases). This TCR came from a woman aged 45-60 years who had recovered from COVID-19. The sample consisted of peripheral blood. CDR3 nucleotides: TGCAGCGTGGGGGGTGGATTGGGAGGGCCCCAGCATTTT. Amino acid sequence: CSVGGGLGGPQHF.